The 16 T cell receptor beta chains listed next were all sequenced from one sample in a study of CD8+ T cells in alopecia areata. Sequencing relied on a cDNA template that was reverse transcribed from extracted RNA. Sequenced by immunoSEQ multiplex PCR; TCRdb stores in-frame clones only, minus some. This table has around 150,000 clones, under 70% appearing once. The treatment was: oral pan-JAK inhibitor, 5-10 mg twice daily. Sequences were derived from CD4+ T cells sorted from blood, sampled at week 4, from a patient treated with tofacitinib. The receptors stem from a human donor with alopecia areata.

The chain has TRBV4-1 and TRBJ2-7, with D hard to call. Per the germline V gene, CDR1 is MGHRA and CDR2 is YSYEKL. The CDR3 loop spans 13 amino acids. The germline V and J ends were trimmed by 0 bases and 0 bases, with 3 bases remaining between them. This chain's CDR3 is CASSQDSSYEQYF. DNA for the CDR3: TGCGCCAGCAGCCAAGACAGCTCCTACGAGCAGTACTTC.

This clone was found a few times. This sequence joins TRBV11-2 and TRBJ2-7, with 13 bases matching TRBD2. The CDR3 is 15 residues long. With 4 bases clipped from V and 3 bases from J, the junction kept 3 bases outside the gene matches. Germline CDR1 reads SGHAT; CDR2 reads FQNNGV. CDR3 nucleotide sequence: TGTGCCAGCAGCTGGACTAGCGGGGGAGACTACGAGCAGTACTTC. It encodes CASSWTSGGDYEQYF.

The rearrangement joins TRBV13 to TRBJ1-2; TRBD1 is a possible D gene (5 bases). The CDR3 spans 13 residues. Trimming took 7 bases from V and 4 from J, leaving 13 bases between them. Germline loops: CDR1 PRHDT, CDR2 FYEKMQ (reference sequence). This CDR3 reads CASNTFQGYGYTF. CDR3 nucleotides: TGTGCCAGCAACACATTCCAGGGCTATGGCTACACCTTC.

This clone was picked up a small number of times. The chain uses TRBV29-1 and TRBJ1-2; D ambiguous. This CDR3 comprises 14 residues. Trimming removed 6 bases at V and 3 bases at J, with 17 bases between. Germline V lookup: CDR1 SQVTM, CDR2 ANQGSEA. CDR3 sequence (DNA): TGCAGCGTCTCACTGGGCACGTTTGACTATGGCTACACCTTC. Protein product: CSVSLGTFDYGYTF.

This chain uses TRBV7-9 with TRBJ2-2; possibly TRBD1 for D (5 bases). Germline CDR1 is SEHNR and CDR2 is FQNEAQ (reference sequence). This CDR3 is built from 15 residues. V gave up 4 bases and J gave up 3 bases, with 12 bases separating them. The CDR3 loop is CASSSRAADTGELFF. The CDR3 nucleotides are TGTGCCAGCAGCTCCAGGGCCGCGGACACCGGGGAGCTGTTTTTT.

This clone has a handful of counts. The V and J genes are TRBV11-2 and TRBJ2-1, with a weak D call TRBD1 (6 bases). Trimming stripped 2 bases from V and 4 bases from J, with 12 bases between. The V gene's germline CDR1 is SGHAT and CDR2 FQNNGV. The CDR3 is 15 amino acids. The CDR3 nucleotides read TGTGCCAGCAGCTTAATGACAGGCGGGTACAATGAGCAGTTCTTC. Translation: CASSLMTGGYNEQFF.

The chain joins TRBV6-1 to TRBJ1-6; D is unresolved. The germline gives CDR1 MNHNS, CDR2 SASEGT. The CDR3 has 11 residues. V lost 6 bases and J lost 13, with 10 bases in between. The CDR3 protein is CASSVPGPLHF. DNA of the CDR3: TGTGCCAGCAGCGTCCCCGGGCCCCTCCACTTT.

The sample holds a few counts of this clone. This sequence joins TRBV29-1 and TRBJ2-2, with 7 bases identical to TRBD1. The CDR3 spans 14 residues. Germline V CDR1 and CDR2: SQVTM, ANQGSEA. The V gene end was trimmed by 6 bases and the J gene end by 6 bases; junction bases not matched to a gene: 10. The CDR3 region is CSVGYRGRAGELFF. The CDR3, as DNA: TGCAGCGTGGGATACAGGGGACGAGCCGGGGAGCTGTTTTTT.

The chain recombines TRBV7-9 with TRBJ2-5, with D possibly TRBD2 on 5 matching bases. Trimming shortened V by 4 bases and J by 0 bases, and 12 bases separated the two germline ends. This CDR3 is built from 15 residues. Germline loops: CDR1 SEHNR, CDR2 FQNEAQ (reference sequence). The DNA of the CDR3 is TGTGCCAGCAGCTCAGATACTAGGCACCAAGAGACCCAGTACTTC. This encodes CASSSDTRHQETQYF.

The J gene is TRBJ1-3, the V gene TRBV29-1; weak D call: TRBD1 (5 bases). CDR3 length: 17 residues. V gave up 6 bases and J gave up 3 bases, with 24 bases separating them. The germline V gene encodes CDR1 SQVTM and CDR2 ANQGSEA. The CDR3 sequence: CSVEENLPRDGGNTIYF. CDR3 sequence (DNA): TGCAGCGTCGAGGAGAATCTGCCCAGGGACGGTGGAAACACCATATATTTT.

The chain has TRBV6-1 and TRBJ2-3; D remains unclear. V was trimmed by 1 base and J by 5 bases, leaving 13 bases between them. This CDR3 is 15 amino acids long. The V gene's germline CDR1 is MNHNS and CDR2 SASEGT. The chain's CDR3 is CASSEVAPWEDTQYF. CDR3 DNA sequence: TGTGCCAGCAGTGAAGTCGCTCCTTGGGAAGATACGCAGTATTTT.

This clone appeared a few times. V is TRBV7-9 and J is TRBJ1-1; D not certain. This CDR3 is built from 13 residues. Germline-derived CDR1 and CDR2 are SEHNR and FQNEAQ (reference sequence). Trimming cost V 2 bases and J 5 bases, with 9 bases left between them. CDR3 coding DNA: TGTGCCAGCAGCTTACGCGGGAATACTGAAGCTTTCTTT. It codes for CASSLRGNTEAFF.

The rearrangement links TRBV15 to TRBJ2-1; the match to TRBD2 covers 9 bases. The length of the CDR3 is 15 residues. Per germline, CDR1 LNHNV and CDR2 YYDKDF (reference sequence). Trimming removed 0 bases from V and 7 bases from J; junction bases left unmatched: 4. The CDR3 sequence: CATSRERGGLNEQFF. As DNA, the CDR3 is TGTGCCACCAGCAGAGAGCGGGGGGGCCTGAATGAGCAGTTCTTC.

The chain is built from TRBV4-2 and TRBJ2-7; 7 nucleotides match TRBD2. Germline assignment: CDR1 LGHNA and CDR2 YNFKEQ. Trimming cost V 1 base and J 3 bases; bases outside gene matches: 3. This CDR3 is 14 amino acids long. The CDR3 region has the DNA TGTGCCAGCAGCCAAGCGGCTAGCGGCTACGAGCAGTACTTC. Translation gives CASSQAASGYEQYF.

This clone was detected only a few times. The chain carries TRBV10-3 and TRBJ2-3; no firm D call. The CDR3 is made up of 13 amino acids. Germline V gene data show CDR1 as ENHRY and CDR2 as SYGVKD. Trimming removed 0 bases at V and 4 bases at J, with 5 bases between. CDR3 residues: CAISESTADTQYF. CDR3 DNA sequence: TGTGCCATCAGTGAGTCGACTGCAGATACGCAGTATTTT.

The chain has TRBV4-1 and TRBJ2-1; 9 nucleotides line up with TRBD2. The CDR3 covers 16 residues. Trimming at V came to 3 bases and at J to 5 bases, leaving 8 bases not matched to a gene. Germline V gene sequence: CDR1 MGHRA, CDR2 YSYEKL. CDR3 amino acids: CASSHPPSGGNNEQFF. The CDR3 DNA follows: TGCGCCAGCAGCCATCCGCCCAGCGGGGGGAACAATGAGCAGTTCTTC.